Sequencing of this T cell receptor (beta chain) was carried out in a study of blood T cell repertoires in COVID-19 (TCRdb year 2020). For context, the study as a whole: The collaborator samples originated in the United States, Italy and Spain and spanned the acute and convalescent phases of COVID-19. The dataset comprised deeply sampled blood TCRbeta repertoires from subjects exposed to, actively infected with, or recovered from COVID-19. Sample metadata almost always included a de-identified subject ID, COVID-19 status, age in years and sex. The material from the prospective study consisted of cDNA or gDNA derived from T cells, B-cell-depleted T cells, or PBMCs. The samples were drawn from the first 160 participants of the ongoing ImmuneRACE study and from 1,254 subjects provided by 6 global collaborators. Where available, HLA class I and class II types were taken from metadata supplied by the sample provider and were not determined by assay-based typing. A freely available public database, intended as a resource for researchers studying the immune response to SARS-CoV-2, is where the repertoires were released. Findings and caveats that apply to the study as a whole: How much clinical and demographic metadata was included differed by source and by participant, and the metadata was provided uncurated.

Participants in the prospective study were enrolled through a virtual design, were aged about 18 to 100 years, and lived in approximately 25 United States geographic areas. To assign participants to cohorts, the prospective study relied on clinical history that participants themselves reported in a screening survey and a study questionnaire. ImmuneRACE Cohort 3 recovered participants were defined by two consecutive negative NP/OP PCR tests, healthcare professional clearance, or symptom resolution. In the prospective study, mobile phlebotomists collected whole blood, serum and a nasopharyngeal or oropharyngeal swab from each participant. Participants in the prospective study had the option to provide additional blood draws and questionnaires over a roughly two-month period. Before DNA extraction, blood samples from the prospective study were shipped at room temperature or frozen. TCRbeta CDR3 regions were amplified from genomic DNA by means of the immunoSEQ Assay, a bias-controlled multiplex PCR. Concerning the study's data processing: Nucleated cell counts per sample were estimated from amplification of reference gene primers within the assay. To quantify the absolute abundance of each unique TCRbeta CDR3 rearrangement, sequence reads were collapsed and filtered. Productive Simpson clonality was computed per sample as the square root of Simpson's diversity index over productive rearrangements. The immuneACCESS repertoire file appears here via TCRdb, limited to in-frame rearrangements. These files lack a portion of the clones; in checked studies, under half of the deficit traces to unresolved V genes, and the cause of the others is not known. Clonal size and the V and J genes are those of that table, whereas D and trimming came from the DNA. For this sample there are about 400,000 clones; roughly 90% appear just once. About 1.7% of the sample belongs to the ten largest clones.

Turning to this clone: Its cognate antigen has yet to be identified. The input lacks base qualities; no much larger clone sits a single base away.

The sample consisted of PBMCs or T cells enriched from blood (not recorded which). The source of this sequence is a woman aged 25 to 45 who had recovered from COVID-19.

The nucleotides are TGTGCCATCCGGGGGGCGGGGAACACCGGGGAGCTGTTTTTT. It codes for CAIRGAGNTGELFF. The chain links TRBV10-3 with TRBJ2-2, and possibly TRBD2, on 7 matching bases. CDR1 and CDR2 are drawn from the germline V gene: ENHRY, SYGVKD. CDR3 length: 14 amino acids, cysteine to phenylalanine. Left in the record is the CDR3 DNA by itself, 42 bases read in frame from the first base. V is pared back by 8 bases and J by 1 base, with 11 bases lying between the germline termini.